This entry concerns a single TCR beta chain. The target antigen is unknown. The source of the sample is a study of blood T cells in healthy people across ages. Study outcomes and limitations: The study found more naive CD4+ cells and higher diversity in long-lived than aged donors. Changes seen in expanded clonotypes were possibly confounded by donor CMV status left unknown.

PCR was performed a second time for about 7 to 12 cycles using a sample-barcoded 5' primer and a J-beta primer mix. Every cDNA molecule carried a tag from a template-switch adaptor bearing 12 random nucleotides. In TCRdb, the 5' RACE reads were re-called with MiXCR into one record per CDR3 protein. Counted here are hundreds of thousands of distinct CDR3 sequences, roughly 41% occurring once; the ten biggest clones make up about 30%. Sequenced sample: blood. The receptor was isolated from a man at least 80 years old in good health.

This chain's CDR3 is CASSGTQGTTYEQYF. The CDR3 nucleotides are TGTGCCAGCAGTGGGACACAGGGAACGACCTACGAGCAGTACTTC. J is TRBJ2-7 and V is TRBV25-1; a possible D gene is TRBD1 (6 bases). There are 15 residues in the CDR3. The germline CDR1 and CDR2 sequences are MGHDK and SYGVNS. Trimming took 4 bases from V and 2 from J, leaving 15 bases between them.